A selection of T cell receptor beta chains follows, all from one sample in a study of shared clonotypes between healthy human individuals. Sequencing used immunoSEQ multiplex PCR; TCRdb keeps in-frame clones, though not all of them. The table shows about 490,000 clones, with around 80% occurring only once. The specimen was PBMCs. These receptors were obtained from a woman between 40 and 55 years old in good health. Some clones in this sample may be carry-over from other donors' samples. CDR3s include the opening cysteine and the closing phenylalanine or tryptophan. The order of the fields is clone size, D gene, J gene, V gene, CDR3 protein, CDR3 DNA. D genes are given only for firm matches. The listing skips clone size in some rows; elsewhere it reads once, few, many or a size class.

once TRBD2 TRBJ2-2 TRBV5-1 CASSSNGLAGGTGELFF TGCGCCAGCAGCTCGAACGGACTAGCGGGAGGTACCGGGGAGCTGTTTTTT
. TRBD1 TRBJ1-1 TRBV11-3 CASSRQGNTEAFF TGTGCCAGCAGTAGACAGGGGAACACTGAAGCTTTCTTT
. . TRBJ1-5 TRBV21-1 CASSKVTGSNQPQHF TGTGCCAGCAGCAAAGTTACAGGTAGCAATCAGCCCCAGCATTTT
. TRBD1 TRBJ2-5 TRBV7-2 CASSRDGQGKQETQYF TGTGCCAGCAGCCGAGACGGACAGGGGAAACAAGAGACCCAGTACTTC
. . TRBJ1-2 TRBV28 CASSSHVDYGYTF TGTGCCAGCAGTTCCCATGTGGACTATGGCTACACCTTC
. . TRBJ2-7 TRBV7-2 CASSSSGGGLYEQYF TGTGCCAGCAGCTCCTCAGGAGGGGGCCTCTACGAGCAGTACTTC
. TRBD1 TRBJ1-2 TRBV2 CASREPNPAGGNGYTF TGTGCCAGCAGGGAGCCGAACCCCGCAGGGGGCAACGGCTACACCTTC
. . TRBJ2-2 TRBV7-8 CASSPFGGTNTGELFF TGTGCCAGCAGCCCATTTGGGGGAACGAACACCGGGGAGCTGTTTTTT
. TRBD1 TRBJ1-2 TRBV2 CATVDREGNYGYTF TGTGCCACCGTGGACAGGGAGGGAAACTATGGCTACACCTTC
. . TRBJ2-7 TRBV11-3 CASSSFEGNYEQYF TGTGCCAGCAGCTCGTTCGAGGGGAACTACGAGCAGTACTTC
. TRBD1 TRBJ1-4 TRBV7-2 CASSRTGPGQGDEKLFF TGTGCCAGCAGCCGTACGGGACCGGGACAGGGTGATGAAAAACTGTTTTTT
many TRBD1 TRBJ2-7 TRBV4-1 CASSKEGTGLDEQYF TGCGCCAGCAGCAAAGAAGGGACAGGTCTCGACGAGCAGTACTTC